Presented here are 30 T cell receptor beta chains from one specimen sequenced in a study of T cell repertoires in ileal Crohn's disease. Surgical specimens yielded lamina propria lymphocytes, which were density-gradient separated and then sorted. Profiling relied on immunoSEQ multiplex PCR, and the TCRdb table lists in-frame clones only, not all of them. The sample contains about 3,000 clones, about nine tenths of which appear only once. The sample taken for sequencing was CD4+ T cells sorted from the ileum. These receptors were taken from an adult with Crohn's disease.

V usage is TRBV30 and J usage is TRBJ1-3; D possibly corresponds to TRBD1 (5 bases). V was clipped by 3 bases and J by 3 bases, with 15 bases between them. Germline loops: CDR1 GTSNPN, CDR2 SVGIG (reference sequence). The CDR3 contains 15 residues. The DNA for the CDR3 is TGTGCCTGGAGGGTCGTCCAGCAGGGTGGAAACACCATATATTTT. It encodes CAWRVVQQGGNTIYF.

The J gene is TRBJ2-7, the V gene TRBV28; 9 positions agree with TRBD1. After removal of 10 bases from V and 2 bases from J, the junction contained 18 bases not matched to a gene. CDR1 and CDR2 from the germline V gene are MDHEN and SYDVKM. The CDR3 totals 17 residues. The DNA for the CDR3 is TGTGCCACCACAGGCCCATTAGGGACAGGGTCTCCCTACGAGCAGTACTTC. Its protein is CATTGPLGTGSPYEQYF.

This clone was recorded once. The chain employs TRBV28 and TRBJ1-2; 10 nucleotides agree with TRBD1. With 6 bases clipped from V and 7 bases from J, the junction kept 8 bases outside the gene matches. Germline-derived CDR1 and CDR2 are MDHEN and SYDVKM. The CDR3 spans 14 residues. The CDR3 loop reads CASRTDRGLSGYTF. The CDR3 nucleotides are TGTGCCAGCAGGACAGACAGGGGGCTTAGTGGCTACACCTTC.

The chain has TRBV19 and TRBJ2-7, with TRBD1 matching 8 bases. V was clipped by 10 bases and J by 0 bases; unmatched bases: 8. Germline V lookup: CDR1 LNHDA, CDR2 SQIVND (reference sequence). This CDR3 comprises 14 residues. The CDR3, as DNA: TGTGCCACAACGACAGGGGTCGACTCCTACGAGCAGTACTTC. This codes for CATTTGVDSYEQYF.

The V gene is TRBV5-1, the J gene TRBJ2-7; tentative D call: TRBD2 (6 bases). The CDR3 has 14 residues. V was clipped by 4 bases and J by 1 base, with 12 bases between them. CDR1 and CDR2 from the germline V gene are SGHRS and YFSETQ. The CDR3 nucleotides read TGCGCCAGCAGCCCTACCGGGGGATCCTACGAGCAGTACTTC. Translated: CASSPTGGSYEQYF.

This chain uses TRBV7-2 with TRBJ1-2; D gene uncertain. V shed 5 bases and J shed 1 base, with 8 bases lying between them. The CDR3 sequence is 13 residues long. CDR1 SGHTA and CDR2 FQGNSA come from the germline V gene. CDR3 DNA: TGTGCCAGCAGCCCAGATGGTAACTATGGCTACACCTTC. It encodes CASSPDGNYGYTF. Complete variable domain (other parts from reference TRBV7-2 and TRBJ1-2): GAGVSQSPSNKVTEKGKDVELRCDPISGHTALYWYRQSLGQGLEFLIYFQGNSAPDKSGLPSDRFSAERTGGSVSTLTIQRTQQEDSAVYLCASSPDGNYGYTFGSGTRLTVV.

V and J are TRBV7-2 and TRBJ2-3; 16 nucleotides align to TRBD2. The CDR3 is 18 amino acids. Germline V gene lookup returns CDR1 SGHTA and CDR2 FQGNSA. Trimming cost V 5 bases and J 4 bases; bases outside gene matches: 9. The CDR3 sequence: CASSTGTSGRATPDTQYF. DNA for the CDR3: TGTGCCAGCAGCACCGGGACTAGCGGGAGGGCCACACCAGATACGCAGTATTTT.

V usage is TRBV7-3 and J usage is TRBJ2-7; possible D gene TRBD1, 5 bases. Between the trimmed V and J ends, which lost 2 bases and 6 bases, there was a span of 14 bases. The CDR3 has 14 amino acids. CDR1 SGHTA and CDR2 FQGTGA come from the germline V gene. CDR3 region: CASSLARDQGEQYF. DNA of the CDR3: TGTGCCAGCAGCTTAGCAAGGGATCAGGGCGAGCAGTACTTC.

The rearrangement uses TRBV5-4 and TRBJ1-4; no definite D call. The germline V and J ends were trimmed by 6 bases and 2 bases, with 17 bases remaining between them. Germline V gene sequence: CDR1 SGHNT, CDR2 YYREEE (reference sequence). This CDR3 contains 16 residues. For the CDR3, the DNA is TGTGCCAGCACTTCGCGAGCGGGAGGGACTAATGAAAAACTGTTTTTT. Amino acid sequence: CASTSRAGGTNEKLFF.

The chain employs TRBV6-4 and TRBJ1-3; D is undetermined. This CDR3 is built from 13 residues. Germline V gives CDR1 MRHNA, CDR2 SNTAGT. Trimming left V 3 bases short and J 3 bases short, with 6 bases between. The CDR3 DNA reads TGTGCCAGCAGTGAACAGATTGGAAACACCATATATTTT. Translated: CASSEQIGNTIYF.

J is TRBJ2-4 and V is TRBV18; 15 bases fit TRBD2. Germline-derived CDR1 and CDR2 are KGHSH and LQKENI. Trimming at V came to 6 bases and at J to 7 bases, leaving 16 bases not matched to a gene. The CDR3 is 19 residues long. CDR3 bases: TGTGCCAGCTCGCCCCCACCGGGACTAGCGGGAGGAAGTCGGAACATTCAGTACTTC. Translated, it gives CASSPPPGLAGGSRNIQYF. The full variable domain, completed using reference TRBV18 and TRBJ2-4, is NAGVMQNPRHLVRRRGQEARLRCSPMKGHSHVYWYRQLPEEGLKFMVYLQKENIIDESGMPKERFSAEFPKEGPSILRIQQVVRGDSAAYFCASSPPPGLAGGSRNIQYFGAGTRLSVL.

The chain recombines TRBV21-1 with TRBJ2-5; TRBD1, the table's D call, lacks a check against the DNA. TRBV21-1 constitutes a pseudogene. The CDR3 runs to 13 residues. The CDR3 sequence: CASSYRGPETQYF. CDR3 bases: TGTGCCAGCAGCTACAGGGGGCCGGAGACCCAGTACTTC.

The rearrangement joins TRBV10-1 to TRBJ2-2; 16 positions agree with TRBD2. CDR1 is WNHNN and CDR2 is SYGVQD in the germline V gene (reference sequence). Unmatched junction bases numbered 5, after V lost 7 bases and J lost 3 bases. The CDR3 length is 17 residues. The CDR3 protein is CASNTGTSGGDTGELFF. The CDR3 nucleotides read TGCGCCAGCAACACCGGGACTAGCGGGGGGGACACCGGGGAGCTGTTTTTT.

CDR3 protein: CSVTGTGKVGEAFF. In DNA, the CDR3 is TGCAGCGTAACCGGGACAGGGAAGGTCGGTGAAGCTTTCTTT. The chain couples TRBV29-1 to TRBJ1-1; TRBD1 aligns across 9 bases. The CDR3 runs 14 residues. Germline CDR1 is SQVTM and CDR2 is ANQGSEA. Trimming removed 6 bases from V and 7 bases from J; junction bases left unmatched: 12. The variable domain in full, completed from reference TRBV29-1 and TRBJ1-1, reads SAVISQKPSRDICQRGTSLTIQCQVDSQVTMMFWYRQQPGQSLTLIATANQGSEATYESGFVIDKFPISRPNLTFSTLTVSNMSPEDSSIYLCSVTGTGKVGEAFFGQGTRLTVV.

This clone came up a few times. The chain is built from TRBV5-4 and TRBJ2-7, with 7 bases matching TRBD2. The CDR3 runs to 15 residues. From germline, CDR1 is SGHNT and CDR2 YYREEE (reference sequence). Losses at the gene ends were 0 bases for V and 0 bases for J; bases not matched to a gene: 3. CDR3 sequence (DNA): TGTGCCAGCAGCTTGGCGGGGGGTAGCTCCTACGAGCAGTACTTC. Translating gives CASSLAGGSSYEQYF. The variable domain in full, with the rest retrieved from reference TRBV5-4 and TRBJ2-7, is ETGVTQSPTHLIKTRGQQVTLRCSSQSGHNTVSWYQQALGQGPQFIFQYYREEENGRGNFPPRFSGLQFPNYSSELNVNALELDDSALYLCASSLAGGSSYEQYFGPGTRLTVT.

The V and J genes are TRBV28 and TRBJ2-7, with TRBD2 as a possible D gene (5 bases). Germline CDR1 and CDR2: MDHEN and SYDVKM. With 7 bases removed from V and 5 bases from J, the gap between germline ends came to 15 bases. This CDR3 has 13 residues. The CDR3: CASMRASSNEQYF. The CDR3 bases are TGTGCCAGCATGAGGGCCTCCTCTAACGAGCAGTACTTC.

The genes are TRBV7-2 and TRBJ1-1, with 9 bases identical to TRBD1. This CDR3 spans 15 amino acids. Germline lookup yields CDR1 SGHTA and CDR2 FQGNSA. Trimming cost V 4 bases and J 4 bases; bases outside gene matches: 7. The CDR3 loop reads CASSSEGQGRTEAFF. The DNA of the CDR3 is TGTGCCAGCAGCTCGGAGGGACAGGGACGCACTGAAGCTTTCTTT.

The chain is built from TRBV11-1 and TRBJ2-5, with 7 bases fitting TRBD1. Germline CDR1 reads SGHAT; CDR2 reads FQDESV (reference sequence). This CDR3 comprises 14 residues. J lost 3 bases, V lost 5 bases, and 6 bases had no gene match. This CDR3 is CASSLLTGKETQYF. The CDR3, as DNA: TGTGCCAGCAGCCTCCTGACAGGGAAAGAGACCCAGTACTTC.

This chain joins TRBV15 and TRBJ2-1, with 7 positions matching TRBD1. Trimming took 1 base from V and 5 from J; bases not matched to a gene: 2. This CDR3 is 14 amino acids long. Germline V gives CDR1 LNHNV, CDR2 YYDKDF (reference sequence). Written as DNA, the CDR3 is TGTGCCACCAGCAGAGGGGACAGACACAATGAGCAGTTCTTC. It codes for CATSRGDRHNEQFF.

The rearrangement uses TRBV27 and TRBJ2-1, with 9 bases matching TRBD2. The CDR3 covers 18 residues. V was pared by 8 bases and J by 0 bases, with 14 bases of the junction left unmatched. In germline, CDR1 is MNHEY, CDR2 SMNVEV (reference sequence). This CDR3 is CASGSGGAGGPSYNEQFF. For the CDR3, the DNA is TGTGCCAGCGGTTCCGGTGGGGCGGGAGGGCCCTCCTACAATGAGCAGTTCTTC.

V gene TRBV29-1 combines with J gene TRBJ1-1, with D unresolved. CDR1 is SQVTM and CDR2 is ANQGSEA in the germline V gene. Trimming took off 3 bases at V and 4 bases at J, with 12 bases between the two ends. The CDR3 totals 13 residues. The CDR3 reads CSVEFRRFTEAFF. DNA for the CDR3: TGCAGCGTTGAGTTTCGGAGGTTCACTGAAGCTTTCTTT.

This sequence joins TRBV5-1 and TRBJ2-2, with a possible D match to TRBD2 (5 bases). The germline V and J ends were trimmed by 0 bases and 0 bases, with 9 bases remaining between them. The CDR3 loop spans 16 amino acids. Germline values: CDR1 SGHRS, CDR2 YFSETQ. The CDR3 DNA is TGCGCCAGCAGCTTGGGGGAGTTCGCGAACACCGGGGAGCTGTTTTTT. Translating it yields CASSLGEFANTGELFF.

The chain joins TRBV5-1 to TRBJ1-6; D gene unclear. Per the germline V gene, CDR1 is SGHRS and CDR2 is YFSETQ. Trimming took off 5 bases at V and 0 bases at J, with 12 bases between the two ends. The CDR3 covers 16 residues. This CDR3 is CASSVGGSSYNSPLHF. The DNA of the CDR3 is TGCGCCAGCAGTGTAGGTGGGAGCTCCTATAATTCACCCCTCCACTTT.

The CDR3 loop reads CASSQVGRQGATEAFF. CDR3 coding DNA: TGCGCCAGCAGCCAAGTCGGGCGGCAGGGCGCCACTGAAGCTTTCTTT. The chain has TRBV4-1 and TRBJ1-1, with D possibly matching TRBD1 (5 bases). The length of the CDR3 is 16 residues. CDR1 and CDR2 (germline): MGHRA, YSYEKL. The V gene lost 1 base and the J gene lost 4 bases, with 16 bases spanning the gap.

This rearrangement joins TRBV5-5 to TRBJ1-2, with D perhaps matching TRBD1 (6 bases). V lost 4 bases to trimming and J lost 4 bases, with 14 bases between them. Germline V gene sequence: CDR1 SGHKS, CDR2 YYEKEE (reference sequence). The CDR3 contains 14 residues. The CDR3 nucleotides are TGTGCCAGCAGCCCGGCGGGGGCCGCCTATGGCTACACCTTC. It encodes CASSPAGAAYGYTF.

The V and J genes are TRBV28 and TRBJ1-2, with 7 bases identical to TRBD1. Trimming removed 6 bases from V and 5 bases from J; junction bases left unmatched: 3. CDR1 and CDR2 from the germline V gene are MDHEN and SYDVKM. CDR3 length: 12 residues. The CDR3 DNA reads as TGTGCCAGCAGATCAGGGGGATATGGCTACACCTTC. Translated, it gives CASRSGGYGYTF.

The V and J genes are TRBV2 and TRBJ2-7, with D possibly TRBD2 on 5 matching bases. CDR3 size: 12 residues. The V end lost 10 bases, the J end lost 3 bases, and 13 bases lay between the germline ends. CDR1 and CDR2 from the germline V gene are SNHLY and FYNNEI. The CDR3 nucleotides are TGTGCCACCGCGAGAACTAGCTACGAGCAGTACTTC. This codes for CATARTSYEQYF.

This chain uses TRBV19 with TRBJ2-7; TRBD1 aligns across 7 bases. With V trimmed by 2 bases and J by 2 bases, 3 bases remained unmatched. The CDR3 has 14 amino acids. Looked up from germline, CDR1 is LNHDA and CDR2 is SQIVND (reference sequence). The CDR3 region has the DNA TGTGCCAGTAGTATAAGGGACAGCACCTACGAGCAGTACTTC. Its translation is CASSIRDSTYEQYF.

The V gene is TRBV7-2, the J gene TRBJ1-2; D possibly corresponds to TRBD1 (5 bases). CDR1 and CDR2 (germline): SGHTA, FQGNSA. Trimming removed 5 bases at V and 4 bases at J, with 11 bases between. The CDR3 is 13 residues long. CDR3 nucleotides: TGTGCCAGCAGCCGTCGACAGATCTATGGCTACACCTTC. Its protein product is CASSRRQIYGYTF.

V and J are TRBV6-5 and TRBJ2-7, with D perhaps matching TRBD2 (5 bases). The CDR3 sequence is 15 residues long. In germline, CDR1 is MNHEY, CDR2 SVGAGI. V shed 5 bases and J shed 0 bases, with 14 bases lying between them. CDR3 in DNA: TGTGCCAGCAGTCCTTCGACTACTCACTCCTACGAGCAGTACTTC. Its protein is CASSPSTTHSYEQYF.